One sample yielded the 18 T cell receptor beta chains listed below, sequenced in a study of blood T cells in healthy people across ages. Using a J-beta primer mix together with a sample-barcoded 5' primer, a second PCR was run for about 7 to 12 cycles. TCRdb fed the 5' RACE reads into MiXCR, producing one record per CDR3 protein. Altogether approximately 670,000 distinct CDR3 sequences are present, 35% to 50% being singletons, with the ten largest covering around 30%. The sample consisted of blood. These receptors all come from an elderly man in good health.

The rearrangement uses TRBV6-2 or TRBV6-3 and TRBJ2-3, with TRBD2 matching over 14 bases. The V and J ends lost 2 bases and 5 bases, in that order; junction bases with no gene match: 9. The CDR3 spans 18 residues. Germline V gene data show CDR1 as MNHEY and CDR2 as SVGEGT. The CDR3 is CASSYGGTSGGEGDTQYF. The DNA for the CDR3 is TGTGCCAGCAGTTACGGCGGGACTAGCGGGGGAGAAGGAGATACGCAGTATTTT.

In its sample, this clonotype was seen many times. Written as DNA, the CDR3 is TGTGCCAGCAGCCCAGGACTAGCGGAGACCCAGTACTTC. It yields the protein CASSPGLAETQYF. The chain couples TRBV11-1 to TRBJ2-5; 9 nucleotides line up with TRBD2. The junction had 3 bases not matched to a gene; V was cut back by 5 bases and J by 5 bases. CDR1 is SGHAT and CDR2 is FQDESV in the germline V gene (reference sequence). The CDR3 is 13 amino acids.

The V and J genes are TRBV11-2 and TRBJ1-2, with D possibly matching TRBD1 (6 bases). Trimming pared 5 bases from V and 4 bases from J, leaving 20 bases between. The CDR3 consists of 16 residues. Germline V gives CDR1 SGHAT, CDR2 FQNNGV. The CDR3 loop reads CASSTLDSLISYGYTF. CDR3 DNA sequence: TGTGCCAGCAGCACCTTGGACAGTCTCATAAGCTATGGCTACACCTTC.

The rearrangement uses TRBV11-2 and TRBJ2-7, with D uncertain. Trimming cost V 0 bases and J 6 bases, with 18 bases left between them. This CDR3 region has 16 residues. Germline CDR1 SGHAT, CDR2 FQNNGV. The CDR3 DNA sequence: TGTGCCAGCAGCTTAGATAGGGCCTACCCCCGGGTCGAGCAGTACTTC. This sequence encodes CASSLDRAYPRVEQYF. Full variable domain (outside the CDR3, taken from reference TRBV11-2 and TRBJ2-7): EAGVAQSPRYKIIEKRQSVAFWCNPISGHATLYWYQQILGQGPKLLIQFQNNGVVDDSQLPKDRFSAERLKGVDSTLKIQPAKLEDSAVYLCASSLDRAYPRVEQYFGPGTRLTVT.

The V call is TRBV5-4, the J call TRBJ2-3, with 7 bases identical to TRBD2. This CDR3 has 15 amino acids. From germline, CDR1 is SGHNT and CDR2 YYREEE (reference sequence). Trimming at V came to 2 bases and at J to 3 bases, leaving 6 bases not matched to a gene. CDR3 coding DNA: TGTGCCAGCAGCTTAGCGGGAAAGGTGACAGATACGCAGTATTTT. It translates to CASSLAGKVTDTQYF.

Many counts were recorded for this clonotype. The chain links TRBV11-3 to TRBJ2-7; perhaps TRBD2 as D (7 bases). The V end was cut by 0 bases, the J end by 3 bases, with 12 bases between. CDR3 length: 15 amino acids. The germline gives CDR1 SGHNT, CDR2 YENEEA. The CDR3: CASSLDGGGGYEQYF. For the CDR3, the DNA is TGTGCCAGCAGCTTAGATGGCGGGGGCGGCTACGAGCAGTACTTC.

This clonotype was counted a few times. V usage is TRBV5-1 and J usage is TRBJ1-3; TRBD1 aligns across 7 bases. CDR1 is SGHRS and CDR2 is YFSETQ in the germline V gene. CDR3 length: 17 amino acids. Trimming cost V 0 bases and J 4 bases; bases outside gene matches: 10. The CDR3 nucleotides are TGCGCCAGCAGCTTGGCCGGACAGGCAGGATCGGGAAACACCATATATTTT. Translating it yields CASSLAGQAGSGNTIYF.

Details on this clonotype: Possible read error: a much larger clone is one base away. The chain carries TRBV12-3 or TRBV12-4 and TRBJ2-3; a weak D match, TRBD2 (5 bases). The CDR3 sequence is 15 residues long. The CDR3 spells CASTRSTGSTDMQYF. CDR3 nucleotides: TGTGCCAGCACCCGCTCCACGGGGAGCACAGATATGCAGTATTTT.

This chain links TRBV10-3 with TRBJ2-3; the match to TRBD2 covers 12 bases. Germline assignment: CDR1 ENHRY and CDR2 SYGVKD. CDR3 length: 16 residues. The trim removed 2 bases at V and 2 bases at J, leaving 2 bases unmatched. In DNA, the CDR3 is TGTGCCATCAGTGAGGGACTAGCGGGAATCACAGATACGCAGTATTTT. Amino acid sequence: CAISEGLAGITDTQYF.

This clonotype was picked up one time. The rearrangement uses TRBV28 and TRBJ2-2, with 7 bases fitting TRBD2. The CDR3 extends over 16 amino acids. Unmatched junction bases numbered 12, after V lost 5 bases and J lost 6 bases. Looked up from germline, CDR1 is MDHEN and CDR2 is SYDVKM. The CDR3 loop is CASSTRTSKDPGELFF. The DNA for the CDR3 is TGTGCCAGCAGTACCCGGACTAGTAAGGATCCCGGGGAGCTGTTTTTT.

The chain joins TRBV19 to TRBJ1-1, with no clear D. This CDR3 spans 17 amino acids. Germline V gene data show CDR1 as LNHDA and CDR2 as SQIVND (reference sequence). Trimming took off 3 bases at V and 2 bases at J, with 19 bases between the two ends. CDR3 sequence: CASSILGSPKGNTEAFF. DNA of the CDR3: TGTGCCAGTAGTATTCTGGGCTCCCCGAAGGGAAACACTGAAGCTTTCTTT.

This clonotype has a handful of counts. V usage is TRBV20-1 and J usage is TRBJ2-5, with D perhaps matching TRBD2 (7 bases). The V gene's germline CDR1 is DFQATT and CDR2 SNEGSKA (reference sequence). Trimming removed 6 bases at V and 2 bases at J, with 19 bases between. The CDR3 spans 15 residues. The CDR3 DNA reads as TGCAGTGCCCGTCCGGGGGGCTCGCGGCAAGAGACCCAGTACTTC. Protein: CSARPGGSRQETQYF.

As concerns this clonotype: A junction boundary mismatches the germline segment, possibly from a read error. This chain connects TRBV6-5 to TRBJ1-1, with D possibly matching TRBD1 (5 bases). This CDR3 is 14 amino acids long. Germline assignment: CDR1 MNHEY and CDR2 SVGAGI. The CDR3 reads CASSDSMGLTEAFF. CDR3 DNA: TGTGCCAGCAGTGACTCGATGGGACTAACTGAAGCTTTCTTT.

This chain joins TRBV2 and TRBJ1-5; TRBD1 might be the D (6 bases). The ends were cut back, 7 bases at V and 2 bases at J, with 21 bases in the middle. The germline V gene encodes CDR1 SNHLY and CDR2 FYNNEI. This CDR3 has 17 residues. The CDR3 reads CASTDDMTGFGNQPQHF. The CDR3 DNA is TGTGCCAGCACTGATGACATGACAGGATTCGGCAATCAGCCCCAGCATTTT.

The CDR3 DNA follows: TGTGCCAGCAGTTTAGTCAGGGCCCCCAATGAGCAGTACTTC. It encodes CASSLVRAPNEQYF. The rearrangement joins TRBV28 to TRBJ2-1, with TRBD1 as a possible D gene (5 bases). With the DNA end fitting TRBJ2-7 better, the J assignment may be wrong. The CDR3 is 14 residues long. CDR1 and CDR2 from the germline V gene are MDHEN and SYDVKM.

CDR3 protein: CSVGAGGSIGEKLFF. Here the CDR3 DNA reads TGCAGCGTTGGGGCAGGTGGGAGTATTGGCGAAAAACTGTTTTTT. This chain links TRBV29-1 with TRBJ1-4; D remains unclear. Germline CDR1 and CDR2: SQVTM and ANQGSEA. V gave up 4 bases and J gave up 8 bases, with 20 bases separating them. The CDR3 runs to 15 residues.

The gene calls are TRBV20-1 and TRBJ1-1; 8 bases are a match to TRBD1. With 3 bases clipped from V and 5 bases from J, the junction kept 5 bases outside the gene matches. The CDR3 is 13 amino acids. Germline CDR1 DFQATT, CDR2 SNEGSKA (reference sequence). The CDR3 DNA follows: TGCAGTGCTAGGACAGGGGCGCAAACTGAAGCTTTCTTT. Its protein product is CSARTGAQTEAFF.

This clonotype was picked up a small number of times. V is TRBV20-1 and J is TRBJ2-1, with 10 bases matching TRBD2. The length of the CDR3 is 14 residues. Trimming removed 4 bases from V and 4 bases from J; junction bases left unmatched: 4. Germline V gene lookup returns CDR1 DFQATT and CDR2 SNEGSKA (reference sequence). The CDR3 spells CSAKPSGSYNEQFF. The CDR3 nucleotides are TGCAGTGCTAAACCTAGCGGGAGTTACAATGAGCAGTTCTTC.